This entry describes one TCR beta chain. What it binds is unknown. This sample is part of a study of Ad26.COV2.S vaccination and SARS-CoV-2 variants. Study-wide background: Participants got Ad26.COV2.S intramuscularly, once or twice 56 days apart. Study findings and constraints: Reported findings describe substantial breadth in spike-specific CD8+ and CD4+ T cell responses following vaccination. Spike-specific TCR breadth was greater in vaccine than placebo recipients.

The V end was cut by 5 bases, the J end by 2 bases, with 17 bases between. CDR1 and CDR2 from the germline V gene are LGHDT and YNNKEL (reference sequence). CDR3 length equals 16 residues. Data came from immunoSEQ multiplex PCR; TCRdb stores just in-frame clones and leaves some out. This table holds 300,000 to 350,000 clones, 85% to 90% found once. The treatment denotes: some 20 received Ad26.COV2.S at low or high dose, single or two shots; about 5 received placebo; per-sample allocation not given. Day 63 after the first injection of vaccine or placebo was the sampling time. This sequence joins TRBV3-1 (or the pseudogene TRBV3-2) and TRBJ2-3, with D maybe TRBD2 (5 bases). The TCR sequence derives from a person between 18 and 59 years old who received the Ad26.COV2.S COVID-19 vaccine or a placebo. Specimen: peripheral blood, collected in a trial of Ad26.COV2.S vaccine versus placebo. The CDR3: CASSSLAEPFTDTQYF. The CDR3 DNA sequence: TGTGCCAGCAGCTCCCTAGCCGAACCCTTCACAGATACGCAGTATTTT.